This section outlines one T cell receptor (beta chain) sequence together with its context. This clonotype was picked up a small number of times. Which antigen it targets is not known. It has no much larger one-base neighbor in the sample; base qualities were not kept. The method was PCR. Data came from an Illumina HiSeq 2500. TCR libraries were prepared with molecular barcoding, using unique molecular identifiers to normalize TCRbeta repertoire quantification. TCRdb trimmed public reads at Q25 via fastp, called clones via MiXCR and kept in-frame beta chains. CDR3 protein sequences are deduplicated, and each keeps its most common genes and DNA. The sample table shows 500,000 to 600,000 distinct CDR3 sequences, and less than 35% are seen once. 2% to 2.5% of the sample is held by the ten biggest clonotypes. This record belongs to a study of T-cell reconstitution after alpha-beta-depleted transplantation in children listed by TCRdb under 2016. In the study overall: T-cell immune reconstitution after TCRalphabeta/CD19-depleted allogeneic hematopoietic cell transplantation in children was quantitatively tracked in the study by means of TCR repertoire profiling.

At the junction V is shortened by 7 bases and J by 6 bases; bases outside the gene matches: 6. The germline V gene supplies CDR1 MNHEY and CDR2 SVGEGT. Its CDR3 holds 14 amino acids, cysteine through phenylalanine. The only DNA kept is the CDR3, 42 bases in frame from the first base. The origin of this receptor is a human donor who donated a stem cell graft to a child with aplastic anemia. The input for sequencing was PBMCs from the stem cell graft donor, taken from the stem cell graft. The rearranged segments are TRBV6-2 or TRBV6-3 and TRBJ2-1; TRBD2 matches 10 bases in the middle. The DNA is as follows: TGTGCCAGCATGGCGGGACTAGCGTTCAATGAGCAGTTCTTC. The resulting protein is CASMAGLAFNEQFF.